Listed below are T cell receptor beta chains from one sample, sequenced in a study of shared clonotypes between healthy human individuals. Clones were read by immunoSEQ multiplex PCR, and TCRdb kept only the in-frame ones, dropping some. This table holds some 2 million clones, approximately 94% found once. What was sequenced was naive CD8+ T cells sorted from blood. The receptors were sampled from a man aged 18 to 30 in good health. Each CDR3 is given with its conserved first and last residue. The D gene is left open where the match is weak. Clone size is shown for a subset of rows, as once, few, many or a class of expanded clone.

V	J	D	size	CDR3	DNA
TRBV27	TRBJ2-2	-	-	CASSWSSSAHTGELFF	TGTGCCAGCAGTTGGAGTAGTAGCGCGCACACCGGGGAGCTGTTTTTT
TRBV11-2	TRBJ2-3	-	-	CASSDFHADTQYF	TGTGCCAGCAGCGACTTCCACGCAGATACGCAGTATTTT
TRBV7-2	TRBJ2-1	TRBD2	-	CASSWDYGYEQFF	TGTGCCAGCAGCTGGGACTACGGATATGAGCAGTTCTTC
TRBV6-6	TRBJ1-5	-	-	CASSPAGGGEPQHF	TGTGCCAGCAGCCCTGCGGGGGGCGGGGAGCCCCAGCATTTT
TRBV7-2	TRBJ2-2	-	-	CASSLLNTGELFF	TGTGCCAGCAGCTTGCTGAACACCGGGGAGCTGTTTTTT
TRBV9	TRBJ2-7	-	-	CASSPWAHYEQYF	TGTGCCAGCAGCCCCTGGGCCCACTACGAGCAGTACTTC
TRBV7-9	TRBJ2-1	TRBD2	-	CASSLAGGIYEQFF	TGTGCCAGCAGCTTAGCGGGGGGGATCTATGAGCAGTTCTTC
TRBV5-8	TRBJ2-2	-	-	CASSGRPGWGYSYPGELFF	TGTGCCAGCAGCGGGAGGCCGGGGTGGGGATACTCCTACCCCGGGGAGCTGTTTTTT
TRBV5-6	TRBJ2-7	TRBD1	-	CASSLGQGRNYEQYF	TGTGCCAGCAGCTTGGGACAGGGGCGAAACTACGAGCAGTACTTC
TRBV13	TRBJ2-3	TRBD2	-	CASSPSPGGANTDTQYF	TGTGCCAGCAGCCCCTCTCCGGGGGGGGCTAACACAGATACGCAGTATTTT
TRBV27	TRBJ1-5	-	-	CASSPGGRSVGWNQPQHF	TGTGCCAGCAGCCCCGGGGGGAGGTCGGTCGGTTGGAATCAGCCCCAGCATTTT
TRBV15	TRBJ2-5	-	-	CATRRLNEETQYF	TGTGCCACCAGAAGACTGAACGAAGAGACCCAGTACTTC
TRBV7-8	TRBJ1-1	-	once	CASSLEGWTEAFF	TGTGCCAGCAGCTTAGAAGGATGGACTGAAGCTTTCTTT
TRBV4-1	TRBJ1-2	TRBD1	-	CASSQGPQGQANYGYTF	TGCGCCAGCAGCCAGGGGCCACAGGGGCAAGCTAACTATGGCTACACCTTC
TRBV27	TRBJ1-1	-	-	CASSLYRASNTEAFF	TGTGCCAGCAGTTTATACAGGGCCTCGAACACTGAAGCTTTCTTT
TRBV2	TRBJ2-7	-	-	CASSETPGNEQYF	TGTGCCAGCAGTGAAACCCCCGGGAACGAGCAGTACTTC
TRBV5-4	TRBJ2-3	-	-	CASSWGGSTDTQYF	TGTGCCAGCAGCTGGGGAGGAAGCACAGATACGCAGTATTTT
TRBV13	TRBJ2-5	TRBD1	-	CASSLSDRVVSETQYF	TGTGCCAGCAGCTTATCGGACAGGGTTGTGTCAGAGACCCAGTACTTC
TRBV7-9	TRBJ2-1	-	-	CASSSVAPYEQFF	TGTGCCAGCAGTTCTGTAGCCCCGTATGAGCAGTTCTTC
TRBV4-3	TRBJ1-6	-	-	CASSQVEYSYNSPLHF	TGCGCCAGCAGCCAAGTAGAGTACTCCTATAATTCACCCCTCCACTTT
TRBV7-6	TRBJ2-2	-	-	CASSLMTEAAFEELFF	TGTGCCAGCAGCTTAATGACAGAAGCTGCCTTTGAGGAGCTGTTTTTT
TRBV25-1	TRBJ2-3	-	once	CASSELISLFGTDTQYF	TGTGCCAGCAGTGAATTGATCAGCCTTTTCGGCACAGATACGCAGTATTTT
TRBV25-1	TRBJ2-7	-	few	CASTGASYEQYF	TGTGCCAGCACGGGGGCGAGCTACGAGCAGTACTTC
TRBV27	TRBJ2-2	TRBD1	-	CASSKQTGDLLDGELFF	TGTGCCAGCAGTAAGCAAACAGGGGATCTTTTGGACGGGGAGCTGTTTTTT
TRBV7-2	TRBJ2-4	-	-	CASSLLIGSAKNIQYF	TGTGCCAGCAGCTTACTGATAGGGTCTGCCAAAAACATTCAGTACTTC
TRBV7-2	TRBJ2-5	TRBD2	few	CASSFWLADQETQYF	TGTGCCAGCAGCTTCTGGCTAGCGGATCAAGAGACCCAGTACTTC
TRBV13	TRBJ2-7	TRBD2	-	CASSAGLAGDEQYF	TGTGCCAGCAGCGCCGGACTAGCGGGAGACGAGCAGTACTTC
TRBV28	TRBJ1-5	-	-	CASSLQGMVNQPQHF	TGTGCCAGCAGTCTCCAGGGAATGGTTAATCAGCCCCAGCATTTT
TRBV7-9	TRBJ2-3	TRBD2	-	CASSLTSGRAGTDTQYF	TGTGCCAGCAGCCTGACTAGCGGGAGGGCTGGAACAGATACGCAGTATTTT
TRBV2	TRBJ1-2	TRBD1	once	CASSGTGGDDGYTF	TGTGCCAGCAGTGGAACAGGGGGCGACGATGGCTACACCTTC
TRBV5-6	TRBJ1-5	TRBD1	-	CASSLQGAIQYGNQPQHF	TGTGCCAGCAGCTTGCAGGGGGCGATACAATACGGCAATCAGCCCCAGCATTTT
TRBV5-1	TRBJ2-7	TRBD1	-	CASSFETGGYEQYF	TGCGCCAGCAGCTTCGAGACAGGGGGATACGAGCAGTACTTC
TRBV28	TRBJ1-1	TRBD1	-	CASSSPGQGDTEAFF	TGTGCCAGCAGCTCCCCGGGACAGGGGGACACTGAAGCTTTCTTT
TRBV27	TRBJ2-5	TRBD2	-	CASSVLAGGQETQYF	TGTGCCAGCAGTGTCCTTGCGGGGGGCCAAGAGACCCAGTACTTC
TRBV9	TRBJ2-3	-	-	CASSGSDSTDTQYF	TGTGCCAGCAGCGGAAGCGACAGCACAGATACGCAGTATTTT
TRBV6-1	TRBJ2-7	-	-	CASSEFSAAAEQYF	TGTGCCAGCAGTGAATTCAGCGCCGCGGCAGAGCAGTACTTC
TRBV2	TRBJ2-7	-	-	CASSDGGEAYEQYF	TGTGCCAGCAGTGATGGGGGCGAGGCCTACGAGCAGTACTTC
TRBV7-9	TRBJ2-4	TRBD1	-	CASSYSGTVAKNIQYF	TGTGCCAGCAGCTACTCCGGGACAGTAGCCAAAAACATTCAGTACTTC
TRBV2	TRBJ2-2	-	-	CASSDLTGELFF	TGTGCCAGCAGTGATCTTACCGGGGAGCTGTTTTTT
TRBV15	TRBJ1-5	TRBD1	-	CATSRDGTGNQPQHF	TGTGCCACCAGCAGAGATGGGACAGGCAATCAGCCCCAGCATTTT
TRBV7-9	TRBJ2-1	-	-	CASSPLSDEQFF	TGTGCCAGCAGCCCACTAAGTGATGAGCAGTTCTTC
TRBV7-8	TRBJ2-3	-	-	CASSLGGDLNTQYF	TGTGCCAGCAGCCTAGGGGGAGACCTGAATACGCAGTATTTT
TRBV13	TRBJ2-1	-	-	CASSPLGSSYNEQFF	TGTGCCAGCAGCCCCCTCGGAAGCTCCTACAATGAGCAGTTCTTC
TRBV6-1	TRBJ2-5	-	-	CASSELGWETQYF	TGTGCCAGCAGTGAATTGGGATGGGAGACCCAGTACTTC
TRBV9	TRBJ2-3	-	-	CASSESGGASTDTQYF	TGTGCCAGCAGCGAATCCGGGGGTGCTAGCACAGATACGCAGTATTTT
TRBV5-1	TRBJ2-7	-	-	CASSLDGGVYEQYF	TGCGCCAGCAGCTTGGATGGCGGAGTCTACGAGCAGTACTTC
TRBV15	TRBJ1-5	-	-	CATSRDFTGIYSNQPQHF	TGTGCCACCAGCAGAGATTTTACAGGGATATATAGCAATCAGCCCCAGCATTTT
TRBV30	TRBJ1-1	-	-	CAWSADSYTEAFF	TGTGCCTGGAGTGCTGACAGCTACACTGAAGCTTTCTTT
TRBV6-5	TRBJ1-1	-	-	CASSYRDMSGAFF	TGTGCCAGCAGTTACCGGGACATGTCCGGGGCTTTCTTT
TRBV6-6	TRBJ1-5	-	-	CASSPGQPNQPQHF	TGTGCCAGCAGCCCTGGACAGCCCAATCAGCCCCAGCATTTT
TRBV5-1	TRBJ2-7	-	few	CASSPGSEQYF	TGCGCCAGCAGTCCCGGTTCCGAGCAGTACTTC
TRBV5-1	TRBJ2-2	-	-	CASSRMADLNTGELFF	TGCGCCAGCAGCCGAATGGCTGATCTGAACACCGGGGAGCTGTTTTTT
TRBV7-9	TRBJ2-1	TRBD2	-	CASSYPGLGGNEQFF	TGTGCCAGCAGCTACCCGGGACTAGGTGGTAATGAGCAGTTCTTC
TRBV5-1	TRBJ2-6	-	-	CASSLALGMRGANVLTF	TGCGCCAGCAGCTTGGCCCTGGGCATGAGGGGGGCCAACGTCCTGACTTTC
TRBV4-3	TRBJ1-5	TRBD1	-	CASSQDAGNRGDQPQHF	TGCGCCAGCAGCCAAGACGCCGGCAACAGGGGTGATCAGCCCCAGCATTTT
TRBV18	TRBJ2-5	-	-	CASSPPRSETQYF	TGTGCCAGCTCACCACCTAGGTCAGAGACCCAGTACTTC
TRBV7-8	TRBJ1-6	-	-	CASSPTGVGHNNSPLHF	TGTGCCAGCAGCCCAACGGGGGTGGGCCATAACAATTCACCCCTCCACTTT
TRBV27	TRBJ2-2	-	-	CASSSLDTGELFF	TGTGCCAGCAGTTCCCTCGACACCGGGGAGCTGTTTTTT
TRBV4-1	TRBJ2-5	-	once	CASSQGTSQETQYF	TGCGCCAGCAGCCAAGGGACTTCCCAAGAGACCCAGTACTTC